The 6 T cell receptor beta chains given below trace back to one sample, sequenced in a study of T-cell reconstitution after alpha-beta-depleted transplantation in children. Unique molecular identifiers were incorporated into the prepared TCRbeta library. TCRdb re-analysed the PCR reads in MiXCR, keeping a single row per CDR3 protein. The sample carries some 200,000 distinct CDR3 sequences, roughly 10% recorded once. The source material was PBMCs from the stem cell graft donor, sampled from the stem cell graft. Receptors originate from a human donor who donated a stem cell graft to a child with acute lymphoblastic leukemia.

This clonotype was detected many times. The chain employs TRBV5-1 and TRBJ1-6; D unclear. Trimming cost V 4 bases and J 7 bases, with 15 bases left between them. This CDR3 is 15 amino acids long. CDR1 and CDR2 from the germline V gene are SGHRS and YFSETQ. CDR3 region: CASSPGSIWNSPLHF. DNA of the CDR3: TGCGCCAGCAGCCCCGGATCTATTTGGAATTCACCCCTCCACTTT.

This clonotype came up a few times. This chain links TRBV29-1 with TRBJ2-6; D unresolved. The V end was cut by 4 bases, the J end by 1 base, with 14 bases between. The CDR3 consists of 16 residues. Germline assignment: CDR1 SQVTM and CDR2 ANQGSEA. CDR3 coding DNA: TGCAGCGTTGTGGACCCGACGGCATCTGGGGCCAACGTCCTGACTTTC. Protein product: CSVVDPTASGANVLTF.

The sample holds many counts of this clonotype. The gene calls are TRBV5-1 and TRBJ2-2; D is unclear. The V and J ends lost 4 bases and 4 bases respectively, with 8 bases between them. The CDR3 loop spans 13 amino acids. From germline, CDR1 is SGHRS and CDR2 YFSETQ. CDR3 region: CASSLGPTGELFF. DNA for the CDR3: TGCGCCAGCAGCCTAGGACCCACCGGGGAGCTGTTTTTT.

This clonotype was counted at least ten times. The V and J genes are TRBV11-2 and TRBJ2-1; the D is unclear. V gave up 4 bases and J gave up 0 bases, with 10 bases separating them. This CDR3 spans 15 amino acids. Looked up from germline, CDR1 is SGHAT and CDR2 is FQNNGV. The CDR3 sequence is CASSSLTLSYNEQFF. Here the CDR3 DNA reads TGTGCCAGCAGCTCATTGACTCTCTCCTACAATGAGCAGTTCTTC.

The J gene is TRBJ2-2, the V gene TRBV4-1; D not certain. Between the trimmed V and J ends, which lost 1 base and 5 bases, there was a span of 11 bases. The CDR3 loop spans 15 amino acids. Germline assignment: CDR1 MGHRA and CDR2 YSYEKL. The CDR3 nucleotides read TGCGCCAGCAGCCAAGCATCCCTTGGGACCGGGGAGCTGTTTTTT. Its translation is CASSQASLGTGELFF.

The chain is built from TRBV7-2 and TRBJ2-7; the D is unclear. The CDR3 is made up of 13 amino acids. V was clipped by 4 bases and J by 0 bases, with 7 bases between them. CDR1 SGHTA and CDR2 FQGNSA come from the germline V gene. The DNA of the CDR3 is TGTGCCAGCAGCTCCCGGTACTCCTACGAGCAGTACTTC. As protein: CASSSRYSYEQYF.